Below, 25 T cell receptor beta chains from the same sample are listed, as sequenced in a study of breast tumors, draining lymph nodes, adjacent tissues. The lymph nodes were axillary draining lymph nodes from breast cancer patients. TCRdb processed the multiplex PCR reads anew with MiXCR; each CDR3 protein has one entry. The table includes 200,000 to 250,000 distinct CDR3 sequences, nearly 35% detected once. The sequenced sample was axillary lymph node tissue. These receptors were obtained from a female donor with breast cancer. Some clones in this sample may be carry-over from other donors' samples.

This clonotype has just one count. J is TRBJ2-3 and V is TRBV20-1, with 12 bases aligning to TRBD2. The J segment lost 9 bases and the V segment lost 8 bases, leaving 12 bases of the junction unmatched. Per germline, CDR1 DFQATT and CDR2 SNEGSKA (reference sequence). This CDR3 is built from 14 residues. The CDR3 loop reads CSTTSGSVTGTQYF. The CDR3 DNA is TGCAGTACGACTAGCGGGAGTGTGACAGGCACGCAGTATTTT.

The chain uses TRBV6-1 and TRBJ1-2; 8 bases are a match to TRBD1. The CDR3 length is 14 residues. V shed 6 bases, J shed 5 bases, and the junction held 8 bases outside the gene matches. Germline CDR1 MNHNS, CDR2 SASEGT. This CDR3 reads CASSVGTGFYGYTF. CDR3 DNA sequence: TGTGCCAGCAGCGTCGGGACAGGATTTTATGGCTACACCTTC.

Worth noting for this clonotype: Germline is not matched at one junction end, which may reflect a read error. The CDR3: CASSVGGWGDTQSF. CDR3 DNA sequence: TGTGCCAGCAGCGTAGGGGGCTGGGGAGATACGCAGTCCTTC. The chain combines TRBV9 with TRBJ2-5; tentatively, D is TRBD1 or TRBD2 (5 bases each). Germline CDR1 reads SGDLS; CDR2 reads YYNGEE. This CDR3 has 14 residues.

This clonotype was recorded at least ten times. The J gene is TRBJ1-5, the V gene TRBV20-1; 7 nucleotides align to TRBD1. The germline gives CDR1 DFQATT, CDR2 SNEGSKA (reference sequence). CDR3 length: 12 amino acids. With V trimmed by 6 bases and J by 7 bases, 6 bases remained unmatched. The CDR3 coding sequence is TGCAGTGCCTCGGTACAGGGGCAGCCCCAGCATTTT. As protein: CSASVQGQPQHF.

In its sample, this clonotype was seen many times. The chain employs TRBV6-5 and TRBJ2-3; the D gene is possibly TRBD1 (7 bases). Looked up from germline, CDR1 is MNHEY and CDR2 is SVGAGI. CDR3 length equals 14 residues. The germline V and J ends were trimmed by 5 bases and 1 base, with 10 bases remaining between them. CDR3 sequence: CASSRRGGTDTQYF. The DNA for the CDR3 is TGTGCCAGCAGTCGCAGGGGGGGCACAGATACGCAGTATTTT.

Comments on this clonotype: A much larger clone differs from this one at a single base, so this may be a read error. The V gene is TRBV6-6, the J gene TRBJ2-3; 8 bases map to TRBD1. This CDR3 spans 15 amino acids. The V gene end was trimmed by 5 bases and the J gene end by 1 base; junction bases not matched to a gene: 5. Germline lookup yields CDR1 MNHNY and CDR2 SVGAGI (reference sequence). CDR3: CASSHDRGGTDTQYF. CDR3 coding DNA: TGTGCCAGCAGTCACGACAGGGGTGGCACAGATACGCAGTATTTT.

The sample holds many counts of this clonotype. The rearrangement links TRBV19 to TRBJ2-2, with D perhaps matching TRBD1 (6 bases). The length of the CDR3 is 15 residues. Trimming cost V 4 bases and J 1 base, with 10 bases left between them. Germline CDR1 is LNHDA and CDR2 is SQIVND (reference sequence). The CDR3 DNA reads as TGTGCCAGTAGTACACCCAGGGGGAACACCGGGGAGCTGTTTTTT. Its protein is CASSTPRGNTGELFF.

In its sample, this clonotype was seen once. V usage is TRBV5-1 and J usage is TRBJ2-7; TRBD1 matches at 10 bases. Germline CDR1 SGHRS, CDR2 YFSETQ. The V gene end was trimmed by 4 bases and the J gene end by 5 bases; junction bases not matched to a gene: 6. The CDR3 spans 14 residues. The CDR3 sequence: CASSPPGQGHEQYF. The CDR3 nucleotides read TGCGCCAGCAGCCCCCCGGGACAGGGGCACGAGCAGTACTTC. The full variable domain, with the rest looked up from reference TRBV5-1 and TRBJ2-7, is KAGVTQTPRYLIKTRGQQVTLSCSPISGHRSVSWYQQTPGQGLQFLFEYFSETQRNKGNFPGRFSGRQFSNSRSEMNVSTLELGDSALYLCASSPPGQGHEQYFGPGTRLTVT.

This clonotype was seen repeatedly, ten times or more. This sequence joins TRBV12-5 and TRBJ2-7; possible D gene TRBD1, 5 bases. Looked up from germline, CDR1 is LGHNT and CDR2 is FRNRAP. CDR3 length: 15 amino acids. Trimming left V 3 bases short and J 4 bases short, with 16 bases between. CDR3 residues: CASGLLDRGSYEQYF. CDR3 in DNA: TGTGCTAGTGGTTTACTCGATAGGGGCAGTTACGAGCAGTACTTC. Full variable domain (remainder filled in from reference TRBV12-5 and TRBJ2-7): DARVTQTPRHKVTEMGQEVTMRCQPILGHNTVFWYRQTMMQGLELLAYFRNRAPLDDSGMPKDRFSAEMPDATLATLKIQPSEPRDSAVYFCASGLLDRGSYEQYFGPGTRLTVT.

This clonotype occurred many times. The genes are TRBV19 and TRBJ1-5; tentative D call: TRBD1 (5 bases). V was clipped by 1 base and J by 7 bases, with 14 bases between them. This CDR3 comprises 15 residues. CDR1 and CDR2 (germline): LNHDA, SQIVND (reference sequence). CDR3 DNA sequence: TGTGCCAGTAGTATAGTAGTATCAGGGAACCAGCCCCAGCATTTT. This sequence encodes CASSIVVSGNQPQHF.

The chain carries TRBV5-4 and TRBJ2-2; D possibly matches TRBD1 or TRBD2 (7 bases each). The V gene lost 4 bases and the J gene lost 5 bases, with 15 bases spanning the gap. Germline V gene data show CDR1 as SGHNT and CDR2 as YYREEE (reference sequence). The CDR3 length is 15 residues. CDR3 DNA sequence: TGTGCCAGCAGCCGACAGGGACTATGGACCGGGGAGCTGTTTTTT. Protein product: CASSRQGLWTGELFF.

This clonotype was found many times. The rearrangement uses TRBV10-3 and TRBJ1-5, with a tentative D call TRBD1 (5 bases). The CDR3 spans 15 residues. Looked up from germline, CDR1 is ENHRY and CDR2 is SYGVKD. V was clipped by 0 bases and J by 1 base, with 7 bases between them. The chain's CDR3 is CAISESGGSNQPQHF. The CDR3, as DNA: TGTGCCATCAGTGAGTCGGGGGGGAGCAATCAGCCCCAGCATTTT.

This clonotype occurred once. This chain's CDR3 is CASSIGTGGNEKLFF. The CDR3 DNA is TGTGCCAGTAGTATAGGGACAGGGGGTAATGAAAAACTGTTTTTT. The rearrangement uses TRBV19 and TRBJ1-4; 10 bases are shared with TRBD1. The CDR3 loop spans 15 amino acids. The V and J ends lost 1 base and 4 bases, in that order; junction bases with no gene match: 0. Germline CDR1 and CDR2: LNHDA and SQIVND (reference sequence).

The chain links TRBV20-1 to TRBJ1-5; a possible D gene is TRBD1 (5 bases). Trimming cost V 1 base and J 4 bases, with 14 bases left between them. The CDR3 is made up of 15 amino acids. Germline lookup yields CDR1 DFQATT and CDR2 SNEGSKA (reference sequence). The CDR3 bases are TGCAGTGCTAGAGGAGGGGCAGGGCTTAATCAGCCCCAGCATTTT. Translating it yields CSARGGAGLNQPQHF.

The chain recombines TRBV5-4 with TRBJ2-6, with D possibly matching TRBD1 (6 bases). Germline CDR1 and CDR2: SGHNT and YYREEE (reference sequence). The germline V and J ends were trimmed by 3 bases and 4 bases, with 11 bases remaining between them. CDR3 length equals 15 residues. The CDR3, as DNA: TGTGCCAGCAGCTATCCAGGGGCCGGGGCCAACGTCCTGACTTTC. Translated: CASSYPGAGANVLTF. The full variable domain, completed using reference TRBV5-4 and TRBJ2-6, is ETGVTQSPTHLIKTRGQQVTLRCSSQSGHNTVSWYQQALGQGPQFIFQYYREEENGRGNFPPRFSGLQFPNYSSELNVNALELDDSALYLCASSYPGAGANVLTFGAGSRLTVL.

This clonotype was picked up many times. The rearrangement joins TRBV2 to TRBJ2-7; D remains ambiguous. V was pared by 6 bases and J by 3 bases, with 6 bases between. CDR3 length: 11 amino acids. Per the germline V gene, CDR1 is SNHLY and CDR2 is FYNNEI. DNA for the CDR3: TGTGCCAGCAGCCTCTACTACGAGCAGTACTTC. It specifies CASSLYYEQYF. Full variable domain (remainder filled in from reference TRBV2 and TRBJ2-7): EPEVTQTPSHQVTQMGQEVILRCVPISNHLYFYWYRQILGQKVEFLVSFYNNEISEKSEIFDDQFSVERPDGSNFTLKIRSTKLEDSAMYFCASSLYYEQYFGPGTRLTVT.

At least ten counts were recorded for this clonotype. The chain recombines TRBV28 with TRBJ1-2; D not resolved. The germline V gene has CDR1 MDHEN and CDR2 SYDVKM. This CDR3 has 13 amino acids. The ends were cut back, 3 bases at V and 4 bases at J, with 9 bases in the middle. In DNA, the CDR3 is TGTGCCAGCAGTTTGGCGGCACGCTATGGCTACACCTTC. This translates into CASSLAARYGYTF.

This chain uses TRBV11-3 with TRBJ2-3, with D possibly called TRBD1 or TRBD2 (5 bases each). The CDR3 is 16 amino acids. V was trimmed by 5 bases and J by 4 bases, leaving 19 bases between them. Germline V gene data show CDR1 as SGHNT and CDR2 as YENEEA. The CDR3 nucleotides read TGTGCCAGCAGCCTATTCTCTTGGGACGGCGCAGATACGCAGTATTTT. Translated: CASSLFSWDGADTQYF.

A single count supports this clonotype. This rearrangement joins TRBV11-2 to TRBJ1-3, with D maybe TRBD1 (6 bases). The germline V gene has CDR1 SGHAT and CDR2 FQNNGV. The germline V and J ends were trimmed by 5 bases and 8 bases, with 34 bases remaining between them. The CDR3 sequence is 20 residues long. The CDR3 is CASSLGYELKGQKLPDTIYF. CDR3 DNA sequence: TGTGCCAGCAGCCTAGGATATGAGTTGAAGGGACAAAAGTTACCGGACACCATATATTTT.

This chain joins TRBV7-9 and TRBJ2-7, with D possibly TRBD1 on 6 matching bases. CDR1 SEHNR and CDR2 FQNEAQ come from the germline V gene (reference sequence). The CDR3 extends over 15 amino acids. V gave up 4 bases and J gave up 3 bases, with 16 bases separating them. The CDR3 loop reads CASSSDRLKHYEQYF. CDR3 coding DNA: TGTGCCAGCAGCTCCGACAGGCTCAAGCACTACGAGCAGTACTTC.

This clonotype appeared a few times. This may be a read error, as it is one base from a much larger clone. The gene calls are TRBV7-9 and TRBJ2-1, with 7 bases fitting TRBD1. The CDR3 sequence is 15 residues long. Germline CDR1 is SEHNR and CDR2 is FQNEAQ (reference sequence). This CDR3 is CASSLVRGQGNEQLF. As DNA, the CDR3 is TGTGCCAGCAGCTTAGTTAGGGGGCAAGGTAATGAGCAGCTCTTC.

This clonotype showed up many times. This chain uses TRBV20-1 with TRBJ1-2; unclear D gene. CDR3 length equals 12 residues. Germline values: CDR1 DFQATT, CDR2 SNEGSKA (reference sequence). Trimming removed 6 bases at V and 0 bases at J, with 8 bases between. CDR3 loop: CSANDANYGYTF. The CDR3 nucleotides read TGCAGTGCCAATGACGCTAACTATGGCTACACCTTC.

Of note for this clonotype: Because the CDR3 is missing its conserved closing phenylalanine or tryptophan, this is likely a read error. V usage is TRBV11-2 and J usage is TRBJ2-1; D assignment may be TRBD1 or TRBD2 (5 bases each). Trimming left V 0 bases short and J 5 bases short, with 17 bases between. The CDR3 covers 17 residues. Per germline, CDR1 SGHAT and CDR2 FQNNGV. CDR3 amino acids: CASSLDGALWNHNEQFL. As DNA, the CDR3 is TGTGCCAGCAGCTTAGACGGGGCCCTATGGAACCACAATGAGCAGTTCCTC.

This clonotype was seen more than once but under ten times. The CDR3: CASSRQLAGAHEQYF. In DNA form, the CDR3 reads TGTGCCAGCAGCCGGCAACTAGCGGGGGCCCACGAGCAGTACTTC. The chain carries TRBV3-1 and TRBJ2-7, with 11 bases that match TRBD2. The germline gives CDR1 LGHDT, CDR2 YNNKEL (reference sequence). This CDR3 is 15 amino acids long. V trimming: 4 bases; J trimming: 5 bases; junction bases outside the gene matches: 7.

This clonotype was observed many times. The chain combines TRBV29-1 with TRBJ1-4, with D unclear. From germline, CDR1 is SQVTM and CDR2 ANQGSEA. The CDR3 is made up of 11 amino acids. The chain's CDR3 is CAGRANEKLFF. CDR3 in DNA: TGCGCGGGCCGGGCTAATGAAAAACTGTTTTTT.